The rows below give T cell receptor beta chains drawn from one sample of a study of T cell responses to AZD1222 COVID-19 vaccine. TCRdb's table, derived via immunoSEQ multiplex PCR, lists solely in-frame clones and lacks some. This repertoire includes about 140,000 clones. Sequencing was done on a sample of peripheral blood. Source of these receptors: an adult in good health. Each CDR3 is given with its conserved first and last residue. D genes are given only for firm matches.

len: 16; j_gene: TRBJ2-3; v_gene: TRBV7-2; d_gene: NA; CDR3nt: TGTGCCAGCAGGTTGGGGACTCTCACTAGCACAGATACGCAGTATTTT; CDR3aa: CASRLGTLTSTDTQYF
len: 14; j_gene: TRBJ1-2; v_gene: TRBV5-8; d_gene: TRBD1; CDR3nt: TGTGCCAGCAGCGGATACCAGGGGGCAGATGGCTACACCTTC; CDR3aa: CASSGYQGADGYTF
len: 16; j_gene: TRBJ2-7; v_gene: TRBV6-1; d_gene: NA; CDR3nt: TGTGCCAGCAGTGAAGCAGGGGCCATCCCCTCCTACGAGCAGTACTTC; CDR3aa: CASSEAGAIPSYEQYF
len: 12; j_gene: TRBJ1-2; v_gene: TRBV6-6; d_gene: NA; CDR3nt: TGTGCCAGCAGCCCCCAGTGGTATGGCTACACCTTC; CDR3aa: CASSPQWYGYTF
len: 15; j_gene: TRBJ1-1; v_gene: TRBV10-2; d_gene: NA; CDR3nt: TGCGCCAGCTACTCGGGGATGAGGGAGGGGACTGAAGCTTTCTTT; CDR3aa: CASYSGMREGTEAFF
len: 15; j_gene: TRBJ2-3; v_gene: TRBV2; d_gene: NA; CDR3nt: TGTGCCAGCAGGATGAATAGCGGTATCACAGATACGCAGTATTTT; CDR3aa: CASRMNSGITDTQYF
len: 16; j_gene: TRBJ1-2; v_gene: TRBV6-1; d_gene: NA; CDR3nt: TGTGCCAGCAGTGAAGCATTCGTCTCCGGGGTCTATGGCTACACCTTC; CDR3aa: CASSEAFVSGVYGYTF
len: 15; j_gene: TRBJ1-1; v_gene: TRBV7-9; d_gene: NA; CDR3nt: TGTGCCAGCAGCTTAGGTCCGGGGGCAGGCACTGAAGCTTTCTTT; CDR3aa: CASSLGPGAGTEAFF
len: 16; j_gene: TRBJ1-1; v_gene: TRBV6-5; d_gene: TRBD1; CDR3nt: TGTGCCAGCAGTTATGGCAACAGGGGGAGGGGCACTGAAGCTTTCTTT; CDR3aa: CASSYGNRGRGTEAFF
len: 17; j_gene: TRBJ2-3; v_gene: TRBV9; d_gene: NA; CDR3nt: TGTGCCAGCAGCGTAGCTAGGGACACCTTTAGCACAGATACGCAGTATTTT; CDR3aa: CASSVARDTFSTDTQYF
len: 14; j_gene: TRBJ2-7; v_gene: TRBV2; d_gene: TRBD1; CDR3nt: TGTGCCAGCAGTTTTACAGGGGGTTCTGACGAGCAGTACTTC; CDR3aa: CASSFTGGSDEQYF
len: 13; j_gene: TRBJ2-1; v_gene: TRBV7-9; d_gene: NA; CDR3nt: TGTGCCAGCAGCTCGCCAGGGAAGGATGAGCAGTTCTTC; CDR3aa: CASSSPGKDEQFF
len: 16; j_gene: TRBJ1-4; v_gene: TRBV5-1; d_gene: TRBD1; CDR3nt: TGCGCCAGCAGCTTGGCCCCAGGGGGCACTAATGAAAAACTGTTTTTT; CDR3aa: CASSLAPGGTNEKLFF
len: 13; j_gene: TRBJ1-2; v_gene: TRBV4-1; d_gene: NA; CDR3nt: TGCGCCAGCAGCCACGGAGACAGTTTAGGCTACACCTTC; CDR3aa: CASSHGDSLGYTF
len: 17; j_gene: TRBJ2-2; v_gene: TRBV9; d_gene: NA; CDR3nt: TGTGCCAGCAGCCCCTGGACAGTTTCGGCAAACACCGGGGAGCTGTTTTTT; CDR3aa: CASSPWTVSANTGELFF
len: 14; j_gene: TRBJ2-1; v_gene: TRBV6-1; d_gene: NA; CDR3nt: TGTGCCAGCAGTGAACCCAGCCCAGTGGGGGAGCAGTTCTTC; CDR3aa: CASSEPSPVGEQFF
len: 11; j_gene: TRBJ1-1; v_gene: TRBV20-1; d_gene: NA; CDR3nt: TGCAGTGGGGGTTTGAACACTGAAGCTTTCTTT; CDR3aa: CSGGLNTEAFF
len: 14; j_gene: TRBJ1-1; v_gene: TRBV20-1; d_gene: NA; CDR3nt: TGCAGTGCTAGTCCCTTCACCGGGAACACTGAAGCTTTCTTT; CDR3aa: CSASPFTGNTEAFF
len: 17; j_gene: TRBJ2-1; v_gene: TRBV7-6; d_gene: TRBD2; CDR3nt: TGTGCCAGCAGCCCCGGCGCGGGGCTAGCGGGTTACAATGAGCAGTTCTTC; CDR3aa: CASSPGAGLAGYNEQFF
len: 15; j_gene: TRBJ1-1; v_gene: TRBV5-1; d_gene: NA; CDR3nt: TGCGCCAGCAGCTTGGCGGCAGAGCAGAACACTGAAGCTTTCTTT; CDR3aa: CASSLAAEQNTEAFF
len: 14; j_gene: TRBJ2-1; v_gene: TRBV5-6; d_gene: NA; CDR3nt: TGTGCCAGCAGCAGCGACAGAAAGAACAATGAGCAGTTCTTC; CDR3aa: CASSSDRKNNEQFF
len: 15; j_gene: TRBJ2-7; v_gene: TRBV5-1; d_gene: NA; CDR3nt: TGCGCCAGCAGCTTGGGTTCCAGTGGGGCCTACGAGCAGTACTTC; CDR3aa: CASSLGSSGAYEQYF
len: 13; j_gene: TRBJ1-1; v_gene: TRBV5-1; d_gene: NA; CDR3nt: TGCGCCAGCAGCTTGTGGGGGAGCACTGAAGCTTTCTTT; CDR3aa: CASSLWGSTEAFF
len: 16; j_gene: TRBJ1-3; v_gene: TRBV15; d_gene: NA; CDR3nt: TGTGCCACCAGCAGAGATCACGCAGGGTCTGTTGACACCATATATTTT; CDR3aa: CATSRDHAGSVDTIYF
len: 13; j_gene: TRBJ1-6; v_gene: TRBV30; d_gene: NA; CDR3nt: TGTGCCTGGAGTAAACGCAATAATTCACCCCTCCACTTT; CDR3aa: CAWSKRNNSPLHF
len: 13; j_gene: TRBJ1-1; v_gene: TRBV11-3; d_gene: NA; CDR3nt: TGTGCCAGCAGCCGAGGGGTGGACACTGAAGCTTTCTTT; CDR3aa: CASSRGVDTEAFF
len: 15; j_gene: TRBJ2-6; v_gene: TRBV27; d_gene: NA; CDR3nt: TGTGCCAGCAGTTTACGGGGTTCTGGGGCCAACGTCCTGACTTTC; CDR3aa: CASSLRGSGANVLTF
len: 19; j_gene: TRBJ2-3; v_gene: TRBV7-8; d_gene: TRBD1; CDR3nt: TGTGCCAGCAGCTCCAGGAGCGCGGGTGGGGACAGAGTCCCAGATACGCAGTATTTT; CDR3aa: CASSSRSAGGDRVPDTQYF
len: 14; j_gene: TRBJ2-1; v_gene: TRBV7-9; d_gene: NA; CDR3nt: TGTGCCAGCAGTCCCACCAGGGCTCGCAATGAGCAGTTCTTC; CDR3aa: CASSPTRARNEQFF
len: 13; j_gene: TRBJ2-1; v_gene: TRBV2; d_gene: NA; CDR3nt: TGTGCCAGCAGTGAAGCTCGCGGTTTAGGGGAGTTCTTC; CDR3aa: CASSEARGLGEFF
len: 11; j_gene: TRBJ2-7; v_gene: TRBV28; d_gene: NA; CDR3nt: TGTGCCAGCAGTTTTCACTACGAGCAGTACTTC; CDR3aa: CASSFHYEQYF
len: 15; j_gene: TRBJ1-5; v_gene: TRBV9; d_gene: NA; CDR3nt: TGTGCCAGCAGCGAGCGTGGGAGCTACAATCAGCCCCAGCATTTT; CDR3aa: CASSERGSYNQPQHF
len: 14; j_gene: TRBJ2-3; v_gene: TRBV6-2/TRBV6-3; d_gene: NA; CDR3nt: TGTGCCAGCAGTTTCGGACAGAGCACAGATACGCAGTATTTT; CDR3aa: CASSFGQSTDTQYF
len: 14; j_gene: TRBJ2-7; v_gene: TRBV11-2; d_gene: NA; CDR3nt: TGTGCCAGCAGCCCTCCTGGGCCACCCTACGAGCAGTACTTC; CDR3aa: CASSPPGPPYEQYF
len: 17; j_gene: TRBJ2-3; v_gene: TRBV11-3; d_gene: TRBD1; CDR3nt: TGTGCCAGCAGCTTACGGCAATCCGGGCAGGGGGCTGATACGCAGTATTTT; CDR3aa: CASSLRQSGQGADTQYF
len: 14; j_gene: TRBJ2-2; v_gene: TRBV9; d_gene: TRBD2; CDR3nt: TGTGCCAGCAGCGTCGGCGCGGGGGCCGGGGAGCTGTTTTTT; CDR3aa: CASSVGAGAGELFF
len: 15; j_gene: TRBJ1-6; v_gene: TRBV7-2; d_gene: NA; CDR3nt: TGTGCCAGCTGTCTTAGGACAGTTCCAAATTCACCCCTCCACTTT; CDR3aa: CASCLRTVPNSPLHF
len: 18; j_gene: TRBJ1-2; v_gene: TRBV5-1; d_gene: TRBD1; CDR3nt: TGCGCCAGCAGCCATGGAGTGGGACAGGGGGCTGGGAACTATGGCTACACCTTC; CDR3aa: CASSHGVGQGAGNYGYTF
len: 14; j_gene: TRBJ1-5; v_gene: TRBV19; d_gene: NA; CDR3nt: TGTGCCAGTAGTATAGAGACGGGGAATCAGCCCCAGCATTTT; CDR3aa: CASSIETGNQPQHF
len: 15; j_gene: TRBJ1-6; v_gene: TRBV30; d_gene: NA; CDR3nt: TGTGCCTGGAGACGGGGGACCTCCTATAATTCACCCCTCCACTTT; CDR3aa: CAWRRGTSYNSPLHF
len: 16; j_gene: TRBJ1-4; v_gene: TRBV28; d_gene: NA; CDR3nt: TGTGCCAGCAGTTTACCCCAGGGCCATGGTAATGAAAAACTGTTTTTT; CDR3aa: CASSLPQGHGNEKLFF
len: 19; j_gene: TRBJ2-1; v_gene: TRBV12-2; d_gene: NA; CDR3nt: TGTGCAAGTCGCTTAGGGTCGGCGGGGGGGCCGCGGCCACACAATGAGCAGTTCTTC; CDR3aa: CASRLGSAGGPRPHNEQFF